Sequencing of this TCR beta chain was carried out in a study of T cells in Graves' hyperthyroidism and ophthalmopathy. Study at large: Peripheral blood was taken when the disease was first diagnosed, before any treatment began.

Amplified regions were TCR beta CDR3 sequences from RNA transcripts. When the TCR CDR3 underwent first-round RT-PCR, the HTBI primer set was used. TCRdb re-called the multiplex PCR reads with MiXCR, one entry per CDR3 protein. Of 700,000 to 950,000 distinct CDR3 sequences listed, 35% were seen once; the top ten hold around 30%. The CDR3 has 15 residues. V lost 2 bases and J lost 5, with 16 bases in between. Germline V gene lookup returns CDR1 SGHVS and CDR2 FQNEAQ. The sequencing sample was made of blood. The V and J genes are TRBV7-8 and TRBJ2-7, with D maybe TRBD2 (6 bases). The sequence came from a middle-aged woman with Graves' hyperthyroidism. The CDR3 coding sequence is TGTGCCAGCAGCTTAAACCCCTGGGGGAGGAACGAGCAGTACTTC. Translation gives CASSLNPWGRNEQYF.